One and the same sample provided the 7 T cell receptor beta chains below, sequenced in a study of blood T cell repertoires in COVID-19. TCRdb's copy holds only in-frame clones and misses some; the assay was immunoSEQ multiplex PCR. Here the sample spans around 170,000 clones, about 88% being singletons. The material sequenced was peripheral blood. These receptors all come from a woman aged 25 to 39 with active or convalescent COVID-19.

This CDR3 is CASSEPGLAGGRGINEQFF. As DNA, the CDR3 is TGCGCCAGCAGTGAGCCGGGACTAGCGGGGGGGCGGGGTATCAATGAGCAGTTCTTC. The rearrangement joins TRBV10-2 to TRBJ2-1; 16 bases align to TRBD2. The CDR3 is made up of 19 amino acids. Germline lookup yields CDR1 WSHSY and CDR2 SAAADI. V lost 2 bases and J lost 6; bases outside the gene matches: 10.

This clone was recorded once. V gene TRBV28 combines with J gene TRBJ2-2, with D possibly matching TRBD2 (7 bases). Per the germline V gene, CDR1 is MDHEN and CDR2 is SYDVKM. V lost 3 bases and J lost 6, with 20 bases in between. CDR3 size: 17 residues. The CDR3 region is CASSLELGGGGAGELFF. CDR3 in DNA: TGTGCCAGCAGTTTGGAACTCGGCGGGGGCGGGGCCGGGGAGCTGTTTTTT.

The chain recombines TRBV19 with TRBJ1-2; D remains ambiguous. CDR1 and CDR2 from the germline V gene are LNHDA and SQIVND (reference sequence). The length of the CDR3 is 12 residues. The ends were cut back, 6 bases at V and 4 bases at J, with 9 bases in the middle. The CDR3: CASSPTVYGYTF. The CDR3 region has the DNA TGTGCCAGTAGCCCTACAGTCTATGGCTACACCTTC.

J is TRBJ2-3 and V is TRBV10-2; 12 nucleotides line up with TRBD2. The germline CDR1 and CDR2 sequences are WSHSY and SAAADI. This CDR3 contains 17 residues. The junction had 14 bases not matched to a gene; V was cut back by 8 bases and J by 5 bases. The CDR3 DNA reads TGCGCCAGCTATCTGGAGCCCCCGGGACTAGCGGGAGATACGCAGTATTTT. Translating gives CASYLEPPGLAGDTQYF.

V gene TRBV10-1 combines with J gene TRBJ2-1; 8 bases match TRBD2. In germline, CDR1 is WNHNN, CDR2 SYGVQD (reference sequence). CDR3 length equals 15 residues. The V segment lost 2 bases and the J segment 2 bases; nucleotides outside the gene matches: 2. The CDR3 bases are TGCGCCAGCAGTGAGACCGGGAGGGCCTACAATGAGCAGTTCTTC. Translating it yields CASSETGRAYNEQFF.

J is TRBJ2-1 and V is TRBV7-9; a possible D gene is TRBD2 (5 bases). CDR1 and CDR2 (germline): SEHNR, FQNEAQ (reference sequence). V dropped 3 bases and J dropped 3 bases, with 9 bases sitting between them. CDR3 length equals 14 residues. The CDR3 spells CASSFQRLYNEQFF. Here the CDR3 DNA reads TGTGCCAGCAGCTTCCAGCGGCTCTACAATGAGCAGTTCTTC.

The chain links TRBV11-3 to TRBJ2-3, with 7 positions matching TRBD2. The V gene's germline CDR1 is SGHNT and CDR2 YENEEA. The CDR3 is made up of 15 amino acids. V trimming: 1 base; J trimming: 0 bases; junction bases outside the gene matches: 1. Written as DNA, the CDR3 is TGTGCCAGCAGCTTAGGGGGGGGTAGCACAGATACGCAGTATTTT. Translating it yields CASSLGGGSTDTQYF.